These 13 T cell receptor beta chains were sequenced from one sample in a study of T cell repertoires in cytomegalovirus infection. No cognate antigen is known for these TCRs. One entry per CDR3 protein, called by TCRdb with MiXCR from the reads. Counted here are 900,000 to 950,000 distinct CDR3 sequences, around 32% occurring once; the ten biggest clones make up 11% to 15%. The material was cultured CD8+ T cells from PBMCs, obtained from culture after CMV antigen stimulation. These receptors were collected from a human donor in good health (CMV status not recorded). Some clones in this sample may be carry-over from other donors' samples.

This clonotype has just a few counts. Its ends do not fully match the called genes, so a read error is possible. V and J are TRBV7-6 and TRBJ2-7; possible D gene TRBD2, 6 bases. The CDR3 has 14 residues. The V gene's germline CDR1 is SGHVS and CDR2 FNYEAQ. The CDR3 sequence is CASSIRATGDEQYF. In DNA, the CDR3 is TGTGCTAGCAGCATTAGGGCTACGGGGGACGAGCAGTACTTC.

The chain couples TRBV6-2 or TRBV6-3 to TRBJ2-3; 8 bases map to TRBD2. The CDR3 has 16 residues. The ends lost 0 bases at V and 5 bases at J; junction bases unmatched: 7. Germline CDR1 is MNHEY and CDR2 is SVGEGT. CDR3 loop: CASSYSSGGRVDTQYF. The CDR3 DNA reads TGTGCCAGCAGTTACTCGAGCGGGGGCCGGGTAGATACGCAGTATTTT.

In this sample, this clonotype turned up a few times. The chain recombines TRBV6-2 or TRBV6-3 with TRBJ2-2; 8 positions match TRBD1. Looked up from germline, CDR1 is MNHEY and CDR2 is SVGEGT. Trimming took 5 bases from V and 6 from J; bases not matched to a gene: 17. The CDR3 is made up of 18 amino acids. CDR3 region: CASSPPLWDRPSPGELFF. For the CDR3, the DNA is TGTGCCAGCAGTCCACCCCTTTGGGACAGGCCGTCCCCCGGGGAGCTGTTTTTT.

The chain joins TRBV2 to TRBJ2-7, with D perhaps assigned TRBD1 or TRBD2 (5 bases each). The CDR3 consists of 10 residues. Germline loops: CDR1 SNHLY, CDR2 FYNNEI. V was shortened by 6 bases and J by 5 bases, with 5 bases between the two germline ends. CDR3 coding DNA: TGTGCCAGCAGGGGACACGAGCAGTACTTC. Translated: CASRGHEQYF.

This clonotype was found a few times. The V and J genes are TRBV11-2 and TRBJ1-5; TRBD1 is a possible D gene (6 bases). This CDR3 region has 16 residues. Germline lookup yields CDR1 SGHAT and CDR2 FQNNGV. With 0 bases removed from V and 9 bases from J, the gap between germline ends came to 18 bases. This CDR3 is CASSLDGGAPYLPQHF. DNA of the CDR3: TGTGCCAGCAGCTTAGACGGGGGGGCCCCGTATTTGCCCCAGCATTTT.

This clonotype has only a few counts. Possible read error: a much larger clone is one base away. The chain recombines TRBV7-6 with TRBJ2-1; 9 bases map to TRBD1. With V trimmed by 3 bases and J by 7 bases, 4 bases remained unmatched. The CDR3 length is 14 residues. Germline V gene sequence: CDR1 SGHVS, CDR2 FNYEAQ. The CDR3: CASSFRDRENEQFF. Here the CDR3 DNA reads TGTGCCAGCAGCTTCCGGGACAGGGAGAATGAGCAGTTCTTC.

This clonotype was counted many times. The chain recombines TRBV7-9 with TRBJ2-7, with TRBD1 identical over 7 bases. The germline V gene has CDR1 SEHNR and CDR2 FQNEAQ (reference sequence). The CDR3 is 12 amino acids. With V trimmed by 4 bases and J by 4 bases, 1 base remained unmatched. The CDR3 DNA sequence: TGTGCCAGCAGCTACAGGGGTTACGAGCAGTACTTC. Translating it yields CASSYRGYEQYF.

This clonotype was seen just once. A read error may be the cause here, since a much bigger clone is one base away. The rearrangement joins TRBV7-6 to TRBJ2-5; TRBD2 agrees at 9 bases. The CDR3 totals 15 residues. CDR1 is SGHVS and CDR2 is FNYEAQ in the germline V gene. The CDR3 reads CASSLERGDQETRYF. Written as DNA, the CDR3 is TGTGCCAGCAGCTTAGAGCGGGGGGACCAAGAGACCCGGTACTTC.

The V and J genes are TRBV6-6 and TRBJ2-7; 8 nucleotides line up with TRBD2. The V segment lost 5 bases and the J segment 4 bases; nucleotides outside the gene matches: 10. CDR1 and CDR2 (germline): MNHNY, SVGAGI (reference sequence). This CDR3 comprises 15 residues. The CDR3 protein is CASSVVAGLFYEQYV. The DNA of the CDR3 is TGTGCCAGCAGTGTTGTAGCGGGGTTGTTTTACGAGCAGTACGTC.

This CDR3 is CASRGGHVEAFF. In nucleotides, the CDR3 is TGTGCCAGCAGAGGGGGGCACGTTGAAGCTTTCTTT. The chain joins TRBV25-1 to TRBJ1-1; D possibly corresponds to TRBD1 (6 bases). The V end lost 6 bases, the J end lost 7 bases, and 12 bases lay between the germline ends. Germline-derived CDR1 and CDR2 are MGHDK and SYGVNS. The CDR3 contains 12 residues. Combining the CDR3 with reference TRBV25-1 and TRBJ1-1 gives the whole variable domain EADIYQTPRYLVIGTGKKITLECSQTMGHDKMYWYQQDPGMELHLIHYSYGVNSTEKGDLSSESTVSRIRTEHFPLTLESARPSHTSQYLCASRGGHVEAFFGQGTRLTVV.

The CDR3 DNA sequence: TGTGCCAGCAGTCGGATGGGACAGGGAAACACTGAAGCTTTCTTT. Its protein product is CASSRMGQGNTEAFF. This chain connects TRBV28 to TRBJ1-1, with 9 bases identical to TRBD1. With 5 bases clipped from V and 2 bases from J, the junction kept 6 bases outside the gene matches. Germline V CDR1 and CDR2: MDHEN, SYDVKM. This CDR3 is 15 amino acids long.

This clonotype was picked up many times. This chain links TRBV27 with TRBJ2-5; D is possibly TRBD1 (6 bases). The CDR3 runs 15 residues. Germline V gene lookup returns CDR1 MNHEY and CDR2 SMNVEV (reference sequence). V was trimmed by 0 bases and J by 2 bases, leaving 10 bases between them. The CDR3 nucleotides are TGTGCCAGCAGTTTATCTGGGACACCTCAAGAGACCCAGTACTTC. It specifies CASSLSGTPQETQYF.

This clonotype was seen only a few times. CDR3 nucleotides: TGTGCCAGCACCGTACAGGGGTACTACAATGAGCAGTTCTTC. This sequence encodes CASTVQGYYNEQFF. This chain joins TRBV6-6 and TRBJ2-1, with 7 bases identical to TRBD1. This CDR3 spans 14 amino acids. The germline V gene has CDR1 MNHNY and CDR2 SVGAGI (reference sequence). With 7 bases clipped from V and 3 bases from J, the junction kept 6 bases outside the gene matches.